This T cell receptor beta chain is from a study of blood T cell repertoires in COVID-19. About the research overall: Italy, Spain and the United States were the sources of the convalescent and acute COVID-19 samples. Nucleic acid was either cDNA or gDNA, and it came from T cells, B-cell-depleted T cells, or PBMCs.

Original processing methods: For nucleated cells, counts were estimated from reference gene primer amplification. This table comes from immunoSEQ multiplex PCR, and its TCRdb copy is limited to in-frame clones, with some not included. V and J calls plus clone size are reproduced from that table; the DNA served to infer D and trimming. Of more than 95,000 clones listed, 85% are singletons. The TCR comes from a man older than 75 with active or convalescent COVID-19. The sequencing input was peripheral blood.

The CDR3 coding sequence is TGCGCCAGCAGCTTCGGAACAGGGACTAATGAAAAACTGTTTTTT. Encoded protein: CASSFGTGTNEKLFF. V is TRBV5-1 and J is TRBJ1-4; a weak D match, TRBD1 (6 bases). CDR3 size: 15 residues. Between the trimmed V and J ends, which lost 2 bases and 2 bases, there was a span of 10 bases. From germline, CDR1 is SGHRS and CDR2 YFSETQ.